This T cell receptor (beta chain) was sequenced for a study of Graves' ophthalmopathy and Graves' hyperthyroidism. Findings and caveats of the study: Blood shared most expanded thyroid clonotypes above 0.001 frequency.

This clonotype was seen more than once but under ten times. What it recognizes is unknown. The V end lost 0 bases, the J end lost 7 bases, and 12 bases lay between the germline ends. The CDR3 contains 13 residues. The germline gives CDR1 SQVTM, CDR2 ANQGSEA. Participants with hyperthyroidism, aged 18 to 65, were newly diagnosed with under 2 months' duration. The diagnosis was founded upon clinical symptoms, serum thyroxine, TRAb, thyroid ultrasound and orbital computed tomography. Researchers took RNA transcripts and amplified TCR beta CDR3 regions from them. An initial RT-PCR round employing HTBI primers preceded a second-round multiplex PCR. TCRdb reanalysed the multiplex PCR reads using MiXCR and keeps one entry per CDR3 protein. Of roughly 410,000 distinct CDR3 sequences listed, 15% are singletons.

The clonotype originates from a woman between 18 and 29 years old with stable Graves' hyperthyroidism. V gene TRBV29-1 combines with J gene TRBJ2-5, with D unclear. The sequenced material came from peripheral blood. CDR3: CSVEDGPLGTQYF. CDR3 sequence (DNA): TGCAGCGTTGAAGATGGACCCCTGGGGACCCAGTACTTC.